A single sample is the source of the 5 T cell receptor beta chains below, sequenced in a study of T cell repertoires in cytomegalovirus infection. TCRdb re-analysed the reads in MiXCR, keeping a single row per CDR3 protein. This table has 290,000 or so distinct CDR3 sequences, roughly a tenth appearing once. Sequencing used PBMCs. The receptors were gathered from a human donor in good health (CMV status not recorded). Some clones in this sample may be carry-over from other donors' samples.

Ten or more counts support this clonotype. The chain uses TRBV25-1 and TRBJ1-1; D not resolved. In germline, CDR1 is MGHDK, CDR2 SYGVNS. CDR3 size: 14 residues. The V and J ends lost 2 bases and 1 base respectively, with 8 bases between them. CDR3 sequence (DNA): TGTGCCAGCAGTGAAGGCAAAAAGAACACTGAAGCTTTCTTT. Amino acid sequence: CASSEGKKNTEAFF.

This clonotype has at least ten counts. This chain uses TRBV5-5 with TRBJ2-7; possibly TRBD2 for D (6 bases). The CDR3 consists of 15 residues. Between the trimmed V and J ends, which lost 1 base and 0 bases, there was a span of 11 bases. The germline V gene encodes CDR1 SGHKS and CDR2 YYEKEE (reference sequence). The CDR3 here is CASSLQISGSYEQYF. In DNA, the CDR3 is TGTGCCAGCAGCTTGCAAATTAGCGGCTCCTACGAGCAGTACTTC.

In its sample, this clonotype was seen many times. One end of the junction fails to match germline, which may point to a read error. The chain employs TRBV12-3 or TRBV12-4 and TRBJ2-5, with a tentative D call TRBD1 (5 bases). The CDR3 is made up of 14 amino acids. CDR3 nucleotide sequence: TGTGCCAGCAGTTTACAGGACACGGGTAGAGTAAAGTCGTTC. Translation gives CASSLQDTGRVKSF.

J is TRBJ2-3 and V is TRBV14, with 7 bases that match TRBD2. CDR1 is SGHDN and CDR2 is FVKESK in the germline V gene. This CDR3 is 15 amino acids long. With V trimmed by 1 base and J by 4 bases, 5 bases remained unmatched. CDR3 bases: TGTGCCAGCAGCCAAGGCGGGGGATTCTCAGATACGCAGTATTTT. Protein: CASSQGGGFSDTQYF.

This clonotype was counted many times. The gene calls are TRBV7-2 and TRBJ2-3; TRBD2 agrees at 7 bases. J was trimmed by 4 bases and V by 7 bases; bases with no gene match: 14. This CDR3 comprises 16 residues. Per the germline V gene, CDR1 is SGHTA and CDR2 is FQGNSA. CDR3 nucleotides: TGTGCCAGCACCGACGGCCGGCTAGCGGTCCCAGATACGCAGTATTTT. Amino acids: CASTDGRLAVPDTQYF.